The next 19 T cell receptor beta chains were all read from a single sample in a study of T cells after yellow fever vaccination. TCRdb recomputed calls from the 5' RACE reads with MiXCR, one row per CDR3 protein. Of a few hundred thousand distinct CDR3 sequences listed, approximately 4% are singletons. Here the sequenced sample was PBMCs, taken 5 days after the yellow fever booster vaccination. Receptors originate from a man aged 18 to 29 who received the YFV17D yellow fever vaccine.

V and J are TRBV10-3 and TRBJ1-5; 7 bases align to TRBD1. Trimming took 4 bases from V and 1 from J; bases not matched to a gene: 4. Germline V gives CDR1 ENHRY, CDR2 SYGVKD. The CDR3 length is 15 residues. The CDR3 nucleotides are TGTGCCATCAGTGCGCGGGGACAGAGCAATCAGCCCCAGCATTTT. Amino acids: CAISARGQSNQPQHF.

The table lists this clonotype with a few counts. The gene calls are TRBV20-1 and TRBJ2-1; D might be TRBD2 (5 bases). This CDR3 region has 16 residues. The V end lost 3 bases, the J end lost 4 bases, and 19 bases lay between the germline ends. CDR1 is DFQATT, CDR2 SNEGSKA, per germline (reference sequence). The CDR3 nucleotides are TGCAGTGCTAGCCAGTTCGAGAGTCGCGGGTACAATGAGCAGTTCTTC. Protein sequence: CSASQFESRGYNEQFF.

This clonotype was counted many times. The V gene is TRBV5-1, the J gene TRBJ2-3, with TRBD1 matching 8 bases. Germline-derived CDR1 and CDR2 are SGHRS and YFSETQ. This CDR3 region has 17 residues. V shed 2 bases and J 1 base; nucleotides not matched to a gene: 9. The CDR3 spells CASSFLRTGSGTDTQYF. The CDR3 DNA is TGCGCCAGCAGCTTCCTGCGGACAGGGTCGGGCACAGATACGCAGTATTTT.

The table lists this clonotype with a few counts. V is TRBV7-2 and J is TRBJ1-1, with TRBD1 as a possible D gene (6 bases). CDR3 size: 13 residues. The V end was cut by 5 bases, the J end by 2 bases, with 9 bases between. In germline, CDR1 is SGHTA, CDR2 FQGNSA. The CDR3 sequence is CASSPGHNTEAFF. The CDR3 nucleotides are TGTGCCAGCAGCCCGGGACATAACACTGAAGCTTTCTTT.

The J gene is TRBJ2-3, the V gene TRBV7-8; D not resolved. CDR3 size: 15 residues. Trimming cost V 2 bases and J 3 bases, with 12 bases left between them. Per germline, CDR1 SGHVS and CDR2 FQNEAQ. The CDR3 sequence is CASSLTEAGTDTQYF. DNA of the CDR3: TGTGCCAGCAGCTTAACAGAAGCCGGTACAGATACGCAGTATTTT. The full variable domain, its missing parts supplied by reference TRBV7-8 and TRBJ2-3, is GAGVSQSPRYKVAKRGQDVALRCDPISGHVSLFWYQQALGQGPEFLTYFQNEAQLDKSGLPSDRFFAERPEGSVSTLKIQRTQQEDSAVYLCASSLTEAGTDTQYFGPGTRLTVL.

J is TRBJ2-2 and V is TRBV12-3 or TRBV12-4; 7 bases are shared with TRBD1. The CDR3 is 15 residues long. J lost 1 base, V lost 7 bases, and 6 bases had no gene match. The DNA for the CDR3 is TGTGCCAGCACCCCCGGACAGGTGAACACCGGGGAGCTGTTTTTT. It specifies CASTPGQVNTGELFF.

This clonotype has a handful of counts. The V gene is TRBV7-6, the J gene TRBJ2-5, with 7 positions matching TRBD1. The germline V gene encodes CDR1 SGHVS and CDR2 FNYEAQ. Unmatched junction bases numbered 4, after V lost 4 bases and J lost 2 bases. CDR3 length equals 14 residues. Written as DNA, the CDR3 is TGTGCCAGCAGCTATGACAGGGCACAAGAGACCCAGTACTTC. The encoded protein is CASSYDRAQETQYF.

The chain couples TRBV15 to TRBJ1-4, with D possibly matching TRBD1 (5 bases). Germline V gives CDR1 LNHNV, CDR2 YYDKDF (reference sequence). V was shortened by 0 bases and J by 1 base, with 18 bases between the two germline ends. This CDR3 contains 19 residues. The CDR3 spells CATSRDRGRSGQTNEKLFF. DNA for the CDR3: TGTGCCACCAGCAGAGATCGGGGCAGATCGGGTCAAACTAATGAAAAACTGTTTTTT.

This clonotype has just a few counts. V usage is TRBV2 and J usage is TRBJ2-3; D gene ambiguous. The CDR3 covers 15 residues. Germline assignment: CDR1 SNHLY and CDR2 FYNNEI. V was cut by 3 bases and J by 0 bases, with 10 bases left in between. The CDR3 DNA follows: TGTGCCAGCAGTGATGACTGGGCTAGCACAGATACGCAGTATTTT. Its translation: CASSDDWASTDTQYF.

This clonotype was counted only a few times. J is TRBJ2-7 and V is TRBV7-2; either TRBD1 or TRBD2 may supply D (5 bases each). V was cut by 4 bases and J by 2 bases, with 12 bases left in between. Germline lookup yields CDR1 SGHTA and CDR2 FQGNSA. The CDR3 contains 14 residues. CDR3: CASSWGSTAYEQYF. CDR3 nucleotide sequence: TGTGCCAGCAGCTGGGGGTCGACAGCCTACGAGCAGTACTTC.

Many counts were recorded for this clonotype. This chain connects TRBV20-1 to TRBJ1-1; perhaps TRBD1 as D (6 bases). This CDR3 region has 14 residues. CDR1 and CDR2 from the germline V gene are DFQATT and SNEGSKA (reference sequence). The V end was cut by 1 base, the J end by 4 bases, with 13 bases between. The CDR3 sequence is CSARAPGGGTEAFF. In nucleotides, the CDR3 is TGCAGTGCTAGAGCCCCGGGGGGCGGCACTGAAGCTTTCTTT.

V is TRBV29-1 and J is TRBJ2-7, with D unclear. V was cut by 0 bases and J by 1 base, with 16 bases left in between. The CDR3 covers 16 residues. Per the germline V gene, CDR1 is SQVTM and CDR2 is ANQGSEA. The CDR3, as DNA: TGCAGCGTTGAAGATCAAGCGTCTTACGGATCCTACGAGCAGTACTTC. The encoded protein is CSVEDQASYGSYEQYF.

The rearrangement links TRBV28 to TRBJ2-2; 8 positions match TRBD1. The CDR3 extends over 18 amino acids. V shed 4 bases, J shed 0 bases, and the junction held 10 bases outside the gene matches. CDR1 is MDHEN, CDR2 SYDVKM, per germline. CDR3 residues: CASSSGTIRGPNTGELFF. CDR3 sequence (DNA): TGTGCCAGCAGTTCAGGCACTATCAGGGGGCCGAACACCGGGGAGCTGTTTTTT.

This clonotype was counted many times. This chain uses TRBV15 with TRBJ2-2; 10 positions agree with TRBD2. Germline-derived CDR1 and CDR2 are LNHNV and YYDKDF (reference sequence). CDR3 length: 15 residues. The V gene end was trimmed by 2 bases and the J gene end by 3 bases; junction bases not matched to a gene: 0. The CDR3 DNA reads TGTGCCACCAGCAGACTAGCGGGGGACACCGGGGAGCTGTTTTTT. This translates into CATSRLAGDTGELFF.

Ten or more counts support this clonotype. The gene calls are TRBV12-3 or TRBV12-4 and TRBJ1-5; maybe TRBD1 (6 bases). The V and J ends lost 6 bases and 0 bases respectively, with 12 bases between them. This CDR3 has 15 amino acids. In nucleotides, the CDR3 is TGTGCCAGCAGATCAGGGGTCTATAGCAATCAGCCCCAGCATTTT. This gives the protein CASRSGVYSNQPQHF.

This clonotype has at least ten counts. The V gene is TRBV7-2, the J gene TRBJ2-3; no clear D. The length of the CDR3 is 14 residues. The germline gives CDR1 SGHTA, CDR2 FQGNSA. Trimming removed 1 base from V and 6 bases from J, with 11 bases in between. The CDR3 DNA reads TGTGCCAGCAGCTTAGTCGTTAGTGTGGATACGCAGTATTTT. Translating it yields CASSLVVSVDTQYF. Filled out from reference TRBV7-2 and TRBJ2-3, the complete variable domain reads GAGVSQSPSNKVTEKGKDVELRCDPISGHTALYWYRQSLGQGLEFLIYFQGNSAPDKSGLPSDRFSAERTGGSVSTLTIQRTQQEDSAVYLCASSLVVSVDTQYFGPGTRLTVL.

This chain joins TRBV12-3 or TRBV12-4 and TRBJ2-3, with D possibly being TRBD1 (6 bases). Trimming removed 8 bases at V and 5 bases at J, with 14 bases between. The CDR3 is 13 amino acids. The CDR3 loop is CASRLGAIDTQYF. The CDR3 region has the DNA TGTGCCAGCCGCTTGGGGGCCATAGATACGCAGTATTTT.

V usage is TRBV29-1 and J usage is TRBJ2-3; unclear D gene. Germline CDR1 SQVTM, CDR2 ANQGSEA. Trimming stripped 4 bases from V and 4 bases from J, with 9 bases between. The CDR3 sequence is 12 residues long. CDR3 nucleotide sequence: TGCAGCGTTGGTACGGAGTCAGATACGCAGTATTTT. Translated: CSVGTESDTQYF.

V gene TRBV20-1 combines with J gene TRBJ2-1, with TRBD1 identical over 8 bases. This CDR3 is 15 amino acids long. CDR1 is DFQATT, CDR2 SNEGSKA, per germline (reference sequence). The junction had 7 bases not matched to a gene; V was cut back by 5 bases and J by 1 base. The DNA for the CDR3 is TGCAGTGCTCGACCAGGGGGCCGTTCCTACAATGAGCAGTTCTTC. Protein product: CSARPGGRSYNEQFF.